This T cell receptor (beta chain) is from a study of Ad26.COV2.S vaccination and SARS-CoV-2 variants (dated by TCRdb to the early 2020s). General notes on the study: Vaccine-arm donors were drawn from COV1001, a multicentre, randomized, double-blind, placebo-controlled phase I-IIa trial of Ad26.COV2.S in healthy adults. TCRbeta repertoire sequencing served as the tool for gauging how specific and how broad the SARS-CoV-2-reactive T cell receptors were following Ad26.COV2.S vaccination. Trial participants were randomized into five groups of five: low-dose or high-dose Ad26.COV2.S given once or twice, or placebo on both occasions. Ad26.COV2.S was administered intramuscularly at a dose of 5x10^10 or 1x10^11 viral particles, either as one shot or as two shots given 56 days apart. Investigators did not know the trial group allocation while performing experiments and assessing outcomes. A total of about 30 samples were included in the TCR-sequenced set, comprising around 19 Ad26.COV2.S vaccine recipients, 5 placebo recipients and 8 SARS-CoV-2 convalescent individuals.

The immunoSEQ Assay was the method used to sequence TCRbeta CDR3 regions. After extraction, genomic DNA underwent amplification by bias-controlled multiplex PCR, followed by high-throughput sequencing. The authors' pipeline ran thus. To quantify the absolute abundance of each unique TCRbeta CDR3 region, sequences were collapsed and filtered. T cell fraction was estimated by normalization of TCRbeta template counts to usable DNA, with usable DNA being measured through amplification of reference genes present in all nucleated cells. Repertoire TCRs were annotated as SARS-CoV-2-specific when V gene, CDR3 amino acid sequence and J gene were exactly matched to a known reactive TCR set. The reference SARS-CoV-2 TCR set was derived from MIRA and filtered for enrichment in COVID-19-positive ImmuneCODE repertoires, a step that removed public or cross-reactive TCRs. Based on the MIRA antigens, annotated TCRs were further analysed at the level of specific ORF or position within ORF. Breadth was defined as the number of annotated unique rearrangements divided by the total number of unique productive rearrangements, and depth was defined as the summed frequency of the annotated unique rearrangements. Two-sided Wilcoxon rank-sum tests were used to compare TCR breadth between groups. TCRdb retrieved this table from immuneACCESS and kept in-frame rearrangements only. Not all clones are present; in checked studies, unresolved V genes account for under half, and no reason is known for the remainder. For V, J and clone size, that table is used; D and trimming come from the DNA. For this sample there are over 450,000 clones; roughly nine tenths appear just once. Approximately 1.7% of the sample rests with the top ten.

According to the study, the label for this sample's treatment or condition signals: approximately 18 received Ad26.COV2.S at low or high dose, single or two shots; about 5 received placebo; per-sample allocation not given. Repertoires of vaccine and placebo recipients were sequenced from samples taken on day 63 after the first injection. In Cohort 1b, 25 to 30 adults aged 18-55 years were enrolled at a single site in Boston, USA, between 29 July and 7 August 2020. Ad26.COV2.S consisted of a replication-incompetent adenovirus type 26 vector by which a prefusion-stabilized SARS-CoV-2 spike protein from the original Wuhan strain was expressed. Here is what the overall study found, with its caveats: The study was not powered for comparison of responses between vaccine doses or regimens. Vaccine and placebo recipients had comparable non-spike TCR breadth, which fits with the vaccine containing only spike. According to the authors, total T cell responses may have been underestimated by the TCR breadth and depth analyses. After vaccination, substantial breadth of spike-specific CD8+ and CD4+ T cell responses was reported. Ad26.COV2.S recipients had higher spike-specific TCR breadth than placebo recipients (P = 0.0014).

From its cysteine to its phenylalanine, the CDR3 spans 13 amino acids. Only the CDR3 part of the read is kept: 39 bases, read in frame from the first base. V and J lose 1 base and 7 bases, and a span of 10 bases separates them. CDR1 LGHDT and CDR2 YNNKEL were looked up in the germline V gene (reference sequence). Concerning this clone itself: It lacks a known antigen. No base quality information exists; no much larger clone differs at one position.

The TCR sequence derives from a person between 18 and 65 years old who received the Ad26.COV2.S COVID-19 vaccine or a placebo. Recombination joined TRBV3-1 (or the pseudogene TRBV3-2) with TRBJ1-2, with TRBD1 tentatively as D gene (5 bases match). This sample comprised peripheral blood, obtained in a trial of Ad26.COV2.S vaccine versus placebo. The CDR3 here reads CASSQARDSGYTF. The DNA sequence is as follows: TGTGCCAGCAGCCAAGCCAGGGACTCTGGCTACACCTTC.